This T cell receptor (beta chain) was sequenced during a study of T cell responses to AZD1222 COVID-19 vaccine. Study results and limitations: The study sampled repertoires only after the peak T cell response. White British people made up most donors, females outnumbered males, and clonal diversity was possibly underestimated. The study reported that nearly half of spike-specific TCRs target unmutated variant regions.

In the case of this clone: Its antigen is undetermined.

Second-dose schedules of about 4 or about 12 weeks were combined. The table came from immunoSEQ multiplex PCR; TCRdb's copy has only in-frame clones and leaves some out. The top ten clones hold about 9.4% of a sample with about 97,000 clones, about 87% of them seen once. Germline CDR1 and CDR2: MNHEY and SMNVEV (reference sequence). This CDR3 contains 14 residues. V shed 0 bases and J shed 5 bases, with 10 bases lying between them. The clonotype was recovered from an adult who received the AZD1222 COVID-19 vaccine. The sequencing used peripheral blood, collected 28 days after the second AZD1222 dose. The chain carries TRBV27 and TRBJ1-1, with no clear D. In DNA, the CDR3 is TGTGCCAGCAGTTTATCATTTTTGGGTACTGAAGCTTTCTTT. Amino acids: CASSLSFLGTEAFF.